These 22 T cell receptor beta chains were all obtained from the same sample, sequenced in a study of Ad26.COV2.S vaccination and SARS-CoV-2 variants. Treatment here: some 20 received Ad26.COV2.S at low or high dose, single or two shots; five or six received placebo; per-sample allocation not given. Day 63 after the first injection of vaccine or placebo was the sampling time. Some clones are missing from TCRdb's copy, which holds only in-frame ones; the method was immunoSEQ multiplex PCR. The data show over 400,000 clones, with about 92% seen just once and under 2% held by the top ten. This specimen consisted of peripheral blood, obtained in a trial of Ad26.COV2.S vaccine versus placebo. These receptors all stem from a person between 18 and 60 years old who received the Ad26.COV2.S COVID-19 vaccine or a placebo.

This chain connects TRBV7-2 to TRBJ1-2; 11 positions match TRBD1. Trimming cost V 7 bases and J 4 bases; bases outside gene matches: 11. Germline V gene lookup returns CDR1 SGHTA and CDR2 FQGNSA. The CDR3 loop spans 16 amino acids. The CDR3 nucleotides are TGTGCCAGCAACGAGGACAGGGGGCATTACAGCTATGGCTACACCTTC. Amino acid sequence: CASNEDRGHYSYGYTF.

This sequence joins TRBV19 and TRBJ1-6; D not resolved. CDR3 size: 12 residues. CDR1 LNHDA and CDR2 SQIVND come from the germline V gene (reference sequence). The V gene lost 10 bases and the J gene lost 10 bases, with 14 bases spanning the gap. The CDR3 DNA follows: TGTGCCACCTCCGCATTGGGGTCACCCCTCCACTTT. The encoded protein is CATSALGSPLHF.

The gene calls are TRBV7-8 and TRBJ1-2; D might be TRBD1 (6 bases). The CDR3 has 14 amino acids. Trimming took 1 base from V and 6 from J, leaving 12 bases between them. Germline V CDR1 and CDR2: SGHVS, FQNEAQ. CDR3 DNA sequence: TGTGCCAGCAGCTTAGTGACTGGGGGGCATGGCTACACCTTC. Amino acids: CASSLVTGGHGYTF.

The chain is built from TRBV4-3 and TRBJ1-1; D is unresolved. The length of the CDR3 is 14 residues. Germline V gene lookup returns CDR1 LGHNA and CDR2 YSLEER. V was trimmed by 0 bases and J by 6 bases, leaving 11 bases between them. The CDR3 nucleotides read TGCGCCAGCAGCCAAGAGCGGGGATTCGCTGAAGCTTTCTTT. Residues: CASSQERGFAEAFF.

The V call is TRBV6-2 or TRBV6-3, the J call TRBJ2-3; TRBD2 agrees at 11 bases. Trimming cost V 4 bases and J 0 bases; bases outside gene matches: 6. CDR3 length: 17 amino acids. Germline V CDR1 and CDR2: MNHEY, SVGEGT. CDR3 protein: CASSSPTSGDSTDTQYF. CDR3 coding DNA: TGTGCCAGCAGTTCTCCGACTAGCGGGGACAGCACAGATACGCAGTATTTT.

This chain joins TRBV30 and TRBJ1-3; D is unresolved. The CDR3 loop spans 13 amino acids. The germline V and J ends were trimmed by 4 bases and 1 base, with 8 bases remaining between them. Germline CDR1 GTSNPN, CDR2 SVGIG (reference sequence). DNA for the CDR3: TGTGCCTGGAATGGTGTTTCTGGAAACACCATATATTTT. Its protein product is CAWNGVSGNTIYF.

CDR3 residues: CASSLVRGWTEAFF. CDR3 sequence (DNA): TGTGCCAGCAGCTTGGTACGGGGATGGACTGAAGCTTTCTTT. This sequence joins TRBV5-6 and TRBJ1-1; D call uncertain. CDR3 length: 14 residues. Germline V gene lookup returns CDR1 SGHDT and CDR2 YYEEEE. Trimming shortened V by 0 bases and J by 5 bases, and 11 bases separated the two germline ends.

The chain carries TRBV7-9 and TRBJ1-2, with 9 nucleotides matching TRBD1. The V gene end was trimmed by 4 bases and the J gene end by 8 bases; junction bases not matched to a gene: 11. From germline, CDR1 is SEHNR and CDR2 FQNEAQ (reference sequence). The CDR3 consists of 15 residues. The CDR3 DNA is TGTGCCAGCAGCTCCATACAGGGGGCTCAAGACGGCTACACCTTC. Protein: CASSSIQGAQDGYTF.

The genes are TRBV18 and TRBJ2-2; 7 positions match TRBD1. J was trimmed by 2 bases and V by 1 base; bases with no gene match: 7. CDR3 length: 17 residues. Germline V gives CDR1 KGHSH, CDR2 LQKENI. CDR3 DNA sequence: TGTGCCAGCTCACCACGAATAAACAGGGGTAACACCGGGGAGCTGTTTTTT. This gives the protein CASSPRINRGNTGELFF.

In nucleotides, the CDR3 is TGTGCCAGCAGCTTGCCCCAGGGACAGGCCGACGAGCAGTACTTC. It yields the protein CASSLPQGQADEQYF. This sequence joins TRBV7-9 and TRBJ2-7; 8 bases align to TRBD1. The CDR3 spans 15 residues. Per the germline V gene, CDR1 is SEHNR and CDR2 is FQNEAQ (reference sequence). Trimming took 3 bases from V and 5 from J; bases not matched to a gene: 9.

V usage is TRBV5-1 and J usage is TRBJ1-2; 7 nucleotides line up with TRBD1. CDR3 length equals 13 residues. Germline CDR1 reads SGHRS; CDR2 reads YFSETQ. The V gene end was trimmed by 4 bases and the J gene end by 6 bases; junction bases not matched to a gene: 6. DNA of the CDR3: TGCGCCAGCAGCCTGACAGGGCTCCATGGCTACACCTTC. Translated: CASSLTGLHGYTF.

The chain joins TRBV18 to TRBJ1-1, with no clear D. The germline gives CDR1 KGHSH, CDR2 LQKENI. The CDR3 contains 14 residues. Deletions cut 4 bases from V and 2 bases from J, with 11 bases between. The CDR3 protein is CASSLNRANTEAFF. The CDR3 DNA reads TGTGCCAGCTCACTCAACCGGGCCAACACTGAAGCTTTCTTT.

The chain has TRBV28 and TRBJ1-2; 9 bases are a match to TRBD1. Germline CDR1 reads MDHEN; CDR2 reads SYDVKM. CDR3 length equals 11 residues. V lost 8 bases to trimming and J lost 9 bases; unmatched junction nucleotides: 4. CDR3 loop: CASGDRESYTF. CDR3 coding DNA: TGTGCCAGCGGGGACAGGGAAAGCTACACCTTC.

CDR3 sequence reads: CASSQVGDGYTF. CDR3 DNA sequence: TGCGCCAGCAGCCAAGTTGGGGATGGCTACACCTTC. The rearrangement links TRBV4-3 to TRBJ1-2; D remains unclear. The CDR3 has 12 residues. CDR1 and CDR2 (germline): LGHNA, YSLEER. With 1 base removed from V and 6 bases from J, the gap between germline ends came to 6 bases.

The rearrangement uses TRBV9 and TRBJ1-1; a weak D match, TRBD1 (5 bases). The CDR3 loop spans 17 amino acids. Deletions cut 4 bases from V and 0 bases from J, with 19 bases between. Germline V gene sequence: CDR1 SGDLS, CDR2 YYNGEE. In DNA, the CDR3 is TGTGCCAGCAGCCCCCTACAAGGAGGGACTCTGAACACTGAAGCTTTCTTT. It specifies CASSPLQGGTLNTEAFF.

The chain employs TRBV18 and TRBJ1-1; D call uncertain. V was cut by 2 bases and J by 3 bases, with 4 bases left in between. Germline-derived CDR1 and CDR2 are KGHSH and LQKENI. The CDR3 totals 12 residues. CDR3 DNA: TGTGCCAGCTCACCATCAGACACTGAAGCTTTCTTT. As protein: CASSPSDTEAFF.

The rearrangement uses TRBV3-1 (or the pseudogene TRBV3-2) and TRBJ1-1; the D is unclear. With 3 bases removed from V and 1 base from J, the gap between germline ends came to 12 bases. Germline values: CDR1 LGHDT, CDR2 YNNKEL (reference sequence). The CDR3 runs to 15 residues. The CDR3 spells CASSHSGSGNTEAFF. CDR3 nucleotide sequence: TGTGCCAGCAGCCATTCTGGCTCCGGGAACACTGAAGCTTTCTTT.

V gene TRBV19 combines with J gene TRBJ1-2; TRBD1 agrees at 7 bases. Looked up from germline, CDR1 is LNHDA and CDR2 is SQIVND (reference sequence). CDR3 length: 14 amino acids. V lost 7 bases, J lost 3 bases, and 8 bases stayed unmatched. The CDR3 DNA follows: TGTGCCAGTATCAGGACAGGCTTTGACTATGGCTACACCTTC. Amino acids: CASIRTGFDYGYTF.

The chain couples TRBV5-1 to TRBJ2-7; no clear D. This CDR3 is built from 16 residues. The germline V gene has CDR1 SGHRS and CDR2 YFSETQ. Deletions cut 0 bases from V and 0 bases from J, with 13 bases between. DNA of the CDR3: TGCGCCAGCAGCTTGGTCGGCTCGCTCCCCTCCTACGAGCAGTACTTC. It is translated as CASSLVGSLPSYEQYF.

V usage is TRBV6-1 and J usage is TRBJ2-2, with no clear D. This CDR3 comprises 17 residues. Germline loops: CDR1 MNHNS, CDR2 SASEGT. V lost 2 bases to trimming and J lost 1 base, with 14 bases between them. The CDR3 bases are TGTGCCAGCAGTGAATGGTGGCAGGTGATGAACACCGGGGAGCTGTTTTTT. This sequence encodes CASSEWWQVMNTGELFF.

The genes are TRBV7-9 and TRBJ1-3; 8 nucleotides line up with TRBD1. Trimming removed 1 base from V and 2 bases from J; junction bases left unmatched: 4. This CDR3 spans 16 amino acids. Germline V gene data show CDR1 as SEHNR and CDR2 as FQNEAQ (reference sequence). This CDR3 is CASSLGSTGAGNTIYF. The CDR3 DNA follows: TGTGCCAGCAGCTTAGGATCGACAGGGGCTGGAAACACCATATATTTT.

The chain carries TRBV27 and TRBJ2-5; possible D gene TRBD1, 6 bases. V lost 6 bases, J lost 5 bases, and 13 bases lay in between. The germline gives CDR1 MNHEY, CDR2 SMNVEV (reference sequence). The CDR3 extends over 13 amino acids. In DNA, the CDR3 is TGTGCCAGCAGCTACAGGGTGGGCGAGACCCAGTACTTC. Its protein is CASSYRVGETQYF.